Sequencing of this T cell receptor beta chain was carried out in a study of blood T cell repertoires in COVID-19. Study-wide context: From T cells, B-cell-depleted T cells, or PBMCs came the material, which was cDNA or gDNA.

The table came from immunoSEQ multiplex PCR; TCRdb's copy has only in-frame clones and leaves some out. This sample has around 200,000 clones; around 90% occur once, and the top ten carry less than 15%. The CDR3 has 17 residues. Germline V gene lookup returns CDR1 SEHNR and CDR2 FQNEAQ (reference sequence). V lost 7 bases, J lost 0 bases, and 8 bases stayed unmatched. The TCR originated in a woman between 18 and 29 years old who had recovered from COVID-19. This sequence joins TRBV7-9 and TRBJ2-6, with 8 bases aligning to TRBD1. The sequencing sample was made of peripheral blood. The DNA of the CDR3 is TGTGCCAGCATGAAGACAGGGGCGTACTCTGGGGCCAACGTCCTGACTTTC. Its translation: CASMKTGAYSGANVLTF.